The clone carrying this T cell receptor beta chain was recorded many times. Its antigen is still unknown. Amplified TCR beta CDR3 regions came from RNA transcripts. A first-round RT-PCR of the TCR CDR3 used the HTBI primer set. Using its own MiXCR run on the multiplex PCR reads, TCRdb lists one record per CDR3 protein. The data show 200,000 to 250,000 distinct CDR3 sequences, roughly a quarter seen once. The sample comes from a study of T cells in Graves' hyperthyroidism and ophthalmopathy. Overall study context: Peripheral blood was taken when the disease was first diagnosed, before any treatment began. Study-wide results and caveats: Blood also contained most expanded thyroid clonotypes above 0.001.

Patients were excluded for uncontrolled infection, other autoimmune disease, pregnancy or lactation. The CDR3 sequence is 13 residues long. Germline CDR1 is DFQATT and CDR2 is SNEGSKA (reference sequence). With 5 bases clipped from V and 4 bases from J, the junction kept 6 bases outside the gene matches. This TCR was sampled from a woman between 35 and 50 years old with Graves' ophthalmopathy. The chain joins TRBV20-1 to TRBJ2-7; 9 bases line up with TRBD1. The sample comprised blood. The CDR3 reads CSALGTGYYEQYF. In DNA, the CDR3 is TGCAGTGCTCTCGGGACAGGGTATTACGAGCAGTACTTC.